These 28 T cell receptor beta chains originate from one sample sequenced in a study of T cell responses to AZD1222 COVID-19 vaccine. Measured with immunoSEQ multiplex PCR; TCRdb has only the in-frame clones, and not every one. The sample contains roughly 170,000 clones, roughly 94% of which appear only once. The source material was peripheral blood, sampled 28 days after the second AZD1222 dose. The source is an adult who received the AZD1222 COVID-19 vaccine.

The chain joins TRBV11-2 to TRBJ1-3; D is perhaps TRBD1 (5 bases). The germline gives CDR1 SGHAT, CDR2 FQNNGV. The CDR3 has 13 amino acids. Trimming took off 6 bases at V and 11 bases at J, with 17 bases between the two ends. CDR3 region: CASSSRVGGAIYF. The CDR3 nucleotides read TGTGCCAGCAGTTCCAGGGTCGGAGGTGCCATATATTTT.

The V gene is TRBV5-1, the J gene TRBJ2-7; D may be TRBD1 (5 bases). The germline V gene encodes CDR1 SGHRS and CDR2 YFSETQ. The CDR3 loop spans 12 amino acids. V lost 2 bases and J lost 6, with 9 bases in between. The CDR3 here is CASSFSGREQYF. The DNA of the CDR3 is TGCGCCAGCAGCTTCTCAGGGCGCGAGCAGTACTTC.

The chain employs TRBV12-3 or TRBV12-4 and TRBJ2-1; D may be TRBD1 or TRBD2 (5 bases each). Trimming removed 6 bases at V and 7 bases at J, with 13 bases between. The CDR3 is 13 residues long. The CDR3 loop reads CASSRPGRNEQFF. CDR3 nucleotide sequence: TGTGCCAGCAGCAGACCGGGGCGGAATGAGCAGTTCTTC.

With respect to this clone: Other nucleotide sequences from this sample produce the same CDR3. This chain uses TRBV5-4 with TRBJ1-2; no clear D gene. Looked up from germline, CDR1 is SGHNT and CDR2 is YYREEE (reference sequence). The CDR3 loop spans 14 amino acids. V was trimmed by 2 bases and J by 0 bases, leaving 8 bases between them. Here the CDR3 reads CASSFQGANYGYTF. The CDR3 DNA reads TGTGCCAGCAGCTTTCAAGGAGCTAACTATGGCTACACCTTC. Full variable domain (remainder filled in from reference TRBV5-4 and TRBJ1-2): ETGVTQSPTHLIKTRGQQVTLRCSSQSGHNTVSWYQQALGQGPQFIFQYYREEENGRGNFPPRFSGLQFPNYSSELNVNALELDDSALYLCASSFQGANYGYTFGSGTRLTVV.

The J gene is TRBJ2-1, the V gene TRBV12-5; D may be TRBD1 (5 bases). The V and J ends lost 2 bases and 5 bases respectively, with 13 bases between them. Looked up from germline, CDR1 is LGHNT and CDR2 is FRNRAP. The CDR3 is 15 residues long. CDR3 sequence (DNA): TGTGCTAGTGGTTTGTACGTGACAGAAAACAATGAGCAGTTCTTC. The encoded protein is CASGLYVTENNEQFF.

The genes are TRBV28 and TRBJ1-5, with D maybe TRBD1 (5 bases). This CDR3 has 14 residues. Germline V gives CDR1 MDHEN, CDR2 SYDVKM. Deletions cut 4 bases from V and 6 bases from J, with 13 bases between. The CDR3 is CASSSWDQGQPQHF. DNA for the CDR3: TGTGCCAGCAGTTCCTGGGACCAGGGTCAGCCCCAGCATTTT.

The CDR3 loop is CASSRPRTSGNYEQYF. CDR3 coding DNA: TGTGCCAGCAGCCGACCTCGGACTAGCGGGAACTACGAGCAGTACTTC. The V call is TRBV28, the J call TRBJ2-7, with 12 positions matching TRBD2. The CDR3 extends over 16 amino acids. Germline loops: CDR1 MDHEN, CDR2 SYDVKM. V trimming: 6 bases; J trimming: 3 bases; junction bases outside the gene matches: 9.

V and J are TRBV6-4 and TRBJ1-2; D is ambiguous. V shed 5 bases and J shed 0 bases, with 10 bases lying between them. This CDR3 is 14 amino acids long. From germline, CDR1 is MRHNA and CDR2 SNTAGT. The CDR3 sequence: CASSPDGPNYGYTF. The DNA for the CDR3 is TGTGCCAGCAGTCCGGACGGACCTAACTATGGCTACACCTTC.

The chain is built from TRBV2 and TRBJ2-1, with D perhaps TRBD1 (5 bases). The V end lost 5 bases, the J end lost 4 bases, and 15 bases lay between the germline ends. Germline CDR1 is SNHLY and CDR2 is FYNNEI. CDR3 length equals 15 residues. DNA for the CDR3: TGTGCCAGCAGTCCCAGGACACTGGCATACAATGAGCAGTTCTTC. This translates into CASSPRTLAYNEQFF.

The chain links TRBV6-4 to TRBJ2-3; D may be TRBD2 (6 bases). Trimming left V 0 bases short and J 2 bases short, with 9 bases between. Germline V CDR1 and CDR2: MRHNA, SNTAGT. This CDR3 has 15 amino acids. For the CDR3, the DNA is TGTGCCAGCAGTGACTCGCGGGACTTCACAGATACGCAGTATTTT. Translation gives CASSDSRDFTDTQYF.

V gene TRBV5-5 combines with J gene TRBJ2-7; 7 bases match TRBD1. V lost 2 bases to trimming and J lost 4 bases; unmatched junction nucleotides: 9. The CDR3 totals 15 residues. Germline V CDR1 and CDR2: SGHKS, YYEKEE (reference sequence). The CDR3 here is CASSFSKGAEYEQYF. The CDR3 nucleotides read TGTGCCAGCAGCTTTTCTAAGGGGGCGGAGTACGAGCAGTACTTC.

This sequence joins TRBV20-1 and TRBJ1-2; 9 bases map to TRBD1. V lost 6 bases and J lost 8; bases outside the gene matches: 4. CDR1 is DFQATT and CDR2 is SNEGSKA in the germline V gene (reference sequence). CDR3 length equals 11 residues. CDR3 protein: CSAGQGQGYTF. In DNA, the CDR3 is TGCAGTGCCGGACAGGGGCAGGGCTACACCTTC.

This sequence joins TRBV5-1 and TRBJ1-3; D not certain. V was trimmed by 3 bases and J by 0 bases, leaving 7 bases between them. CDR3 size: 14 residues. The germline V gene encodes CDR1 SGHRS and CDR2 YFSETQ. The CDR3 loop is CASSWADSGNTIYF. The DNA for the CDR3 is TGCGCCAGCAGCTGGGCAGACTCTGGAAACACCATATATTTT.

The chain employs TRBV7-2 and TRBJ1-6; 11 bases fit TRBD1. V shed 5 bases and J 3 bases; nucleotides not matched to a gene: 3. Germline V CDR1 and CDR2: SGHTA, FQGNSA. This CDR3 has 16 amino acids. CDR3 in amino acids: CASSRGTGGYNSPLHF. Written as DNA, the CDR3 is TGTGCCAGCAGCAGAGGGACAGGGGGCTATAATTCACCCCTCCACTTT.

This clone was counted once. This chain links TRBV7-8 with TRBJ1-5; 10 bases match TRBD1. The V and J ends lost 5 bases and 6 bases, in that order; junction bases with no gene match: 7. Germline V CDR1 and CDR2: SGHVS, FQNEAQ. The CDR3 has 15 residues. The CDR3 protein is CASSNGQGVVQPQHF. CDR3 nucleotide sequence: TGTGCCAGCAGCAACGGACAGGGGGTCGTTCAGCCCCAGCATTTT.

This clone occurred once. The chain is built from TRBV2 and TRBJ2-1; D unclear. This CDR3 has 17 residues. CDR1 and CDR2 from the germline V gene are SNHLY and FYNNEI. V lost 3 bases and J lost 0, with 15 bases in between. The CDR3 here is CASSDYFSINSYNEQFF. The CDR3 nucleotides are TGTGCCAGCAGTGATTACTTCTCCATTAACTCCTACAATGAGCAGTTCTTC.

The chain links TRBV5-4 to TRBJ1-1, with 9 nucleotides matching TRBD1. CDR1 SGHNT and CDR2 YYREEE come from the germline V gene (reference sequence). The CDR3 spans 15 residues. After removal of 5 bases from V and 1 base from J, the junction contained 6 bases not matched to a gene. The CDR3 DNA sequence: TGTGCCAGCAGTTTCGGGACAGGGAGGAACACTGAAGCTTTCTTT. Encoded protein: CASSFGTGRNTEAFF. Full variable domain (missing parts from reference TRBV5-4 and TRBJ1-1): ETGVTQSPTHLIKTRGQQVTLRCSSQSGHNTVSWYQQALGQGPQFIFQYYREEENGRGNFPPRFSGLQFPNYSSELNVNALELDDSALYLCASSFGTGRNTEAFFGQGTRLTVV.

The chain has TRBV29-1 and TRBJ1-1, with 10 bases aligning to TRBD1. This CDR3 spans 14 amino acids. Germline loops: CDR1 SQVTM, CDR2 ANQGSEA. The CDR3 DNA follows: TGCAGTGCTATAGGACAGGGGGTTCGGTCTGAAGCTTTCTTT. This sequence encodes CSAIGQGVRSEAFF.

This chain joins TRBV6-5 and TRBJ1-5; D call uncertain. The CDR3 sequence is 11 residues long. Trimming cost V 8 bases and J 2 bases, with 4 bases left between them. The germline V gene encodes CDR1 MNHEY and CDR2 SVGAGI. The CDR3 is CASEGNQPQHF. CDR3 DNA sequence: TGTGCCAGCGAGGGCAATCAGCCCCAGCATTTT.

This sequence joins TRBV10-3 and TRBJ1-5; D is ambiguous. This CDR3 has 14 residues. V gave up 2 bases and J gave up 2 bases, with 7 bases separating them. From germline, CDR1 is ENHRY and CDR2 SYGVKD. In DNA, the CDR3 is TGTGCCATCAGTGAGGAGGAGGGCAATCAGCCCCAGCATTTT. Residues: CAISEEEGNQPQHF.

This rearrangement joins TRBV4-2 to TRBJ2-2; TRBD1 is a possible D gene (6 bases). Germline-derived CDR1 and CDR2 are LGHNA and YNFKEQ. V lost 0 bases, J lost 5 bases, and 13 bases lay in between. CDR3 length equals 16 residues. The CDR3 here is CASSQDYRERTGELFF. Here the CDR3 DNA reads TGTGCCAGCAGCCAAGATTACAGGGAGAGAACCGGGGAGCTGTTTTTT.

The rearrangement links TRBV7-9 to TRBJ1-1; 7 nucleotides align to TRBD1. The germline gives CDR1 SEHNR, CDR2 FQNEAQ (reference sequence). The trim removed 11 bases at V and 0 bases at J, leaving 6 bases unmatched. CDR3 length: 13 amino acids. The CDR3 loop reads CAGQGQMNTEAFF. In nucleotides, the CDR3 is TGTGCCGGCCAGGGACAGATGAACACTGAAGCTTTCTTT.

The V gene is TRBV6-6, the J gene TRBJ1-3; tentative D call: TRBD1 (6 bases). V lost 2 bases, J lost 4 bases, and 12 bases lay in between. The CDR3 totals 15 residues. Germline CDR1 and CDR2: MNHNY and SVGAGI (reference sequence). CDR3 DNA: TGTGCCAGCAGTTACAGCGGGGGGCTAGGAAACACCATATATTTT. This translates into CASSYSGGLGNTIYF.

The V call is TRBV9, the J call TRBJ1-3; weak D call: TRBD1 (6 bases). Germline CDR1 and CDR2: SGDLS and YYNGEE. Trimming removed 5 bases at V and 4 bases at J, with 13 bases between. This CDR3 is 14 amino acids long. The CDR3 region is CASRATGIGNTIYF. The CDR3 coding sequence is TGTGCCAGCAGAGCCACAGGGATCGGAAACACCATATATTTT.

In nucleotides, the CDR3 is TGTGCCAGCGGTGGACAGGGGGGCGCCTTTTATGGCTACACCTTC. It yields the protein CASGGQGGAFYGYTF. This chain uses TRBV2 with TRBJ1-2, with 10 bases lining up with TRBD1. This CDR3 contains 15 residues. V was clipped by 8 bases and J by 5 bases; unmatched bases: 11. Germline CDR1 and CDR2: SNHLY and FYNNEI.

The chain has TRBV9 and TRBJ2-1, with 11 bases that match TRBD2. The V gene's germline CDR1 is SGDLS and CDR2 YYNGEE. The CDR3 has 15 amino acids. V lost 4 bases to trimming and J lost 10 bases; unmatched junction nucleotides: 10. This chain's CDR3 is CASSTKLAGDKEQFF. The CDR3, as DNA: TGTGCCAGCAGCACAAAACTAGCGGGAGATAAGGAGCAGTTCTTC. Full variable domain (rest looked up from reference TRBV9 and TRBJ2-1): DSGVTQTPKHLITATGQRVTLRCSPRSGDLSVYWYQQSLDQGLQFLIQYYNGEERAKGNILERFSAQQFPDLHSELNLSSLELGDSALYFCASSTKLAGDKEQFFGPGTRLTVL.

With regard to this clone: One junction end disagrees with the germline gene, perhaps due to a read error. The CDR3 loop reads CASSLDVTALVF. CDR3 DNA sequence: TGTGCCAGCAGCTTAGATGTTACGGCGCTGGTCTTC. V is TRBV11-2 and J is TRBJ2-1; D is uncertain. The CDR3 covers 12 residues. Germline lookup yields CDR1 SGHAT and CDR2 FQNNGV.

J is TRBJ2-1 and V is TRBV7-9; 9 nucleotides align to TRBD1. V shed 3 bases and J 4 bases; nucleotides not matched to a gene: 10. The CDR3 is made up of 17 amino acids. Germline CDR1 is SEHNR and CDR2 is FQNEAQ (reference sequence). The CDR3 region has the DNA TGTGCCAGCAGCTTCCCCCCCCGACAGGGGGATTACAATGAGCAGTTCTTC. It yields the protein CASSFPPRQGDYNEQFF. Together with reference TRBV7-9 and TRBJ2-1, the CDR3 gives the full variable domain: DTGVSQNPRHKITKRGQNVTFRCDPISEHNRLYWYRQTLGQGPEFLTYFQNEAQLEKSRLLSDRFSAERPKGSFSTLEIQRTEQGDSAMYLCASSFPPRQGDYNEQFFGPGTRLTVL.